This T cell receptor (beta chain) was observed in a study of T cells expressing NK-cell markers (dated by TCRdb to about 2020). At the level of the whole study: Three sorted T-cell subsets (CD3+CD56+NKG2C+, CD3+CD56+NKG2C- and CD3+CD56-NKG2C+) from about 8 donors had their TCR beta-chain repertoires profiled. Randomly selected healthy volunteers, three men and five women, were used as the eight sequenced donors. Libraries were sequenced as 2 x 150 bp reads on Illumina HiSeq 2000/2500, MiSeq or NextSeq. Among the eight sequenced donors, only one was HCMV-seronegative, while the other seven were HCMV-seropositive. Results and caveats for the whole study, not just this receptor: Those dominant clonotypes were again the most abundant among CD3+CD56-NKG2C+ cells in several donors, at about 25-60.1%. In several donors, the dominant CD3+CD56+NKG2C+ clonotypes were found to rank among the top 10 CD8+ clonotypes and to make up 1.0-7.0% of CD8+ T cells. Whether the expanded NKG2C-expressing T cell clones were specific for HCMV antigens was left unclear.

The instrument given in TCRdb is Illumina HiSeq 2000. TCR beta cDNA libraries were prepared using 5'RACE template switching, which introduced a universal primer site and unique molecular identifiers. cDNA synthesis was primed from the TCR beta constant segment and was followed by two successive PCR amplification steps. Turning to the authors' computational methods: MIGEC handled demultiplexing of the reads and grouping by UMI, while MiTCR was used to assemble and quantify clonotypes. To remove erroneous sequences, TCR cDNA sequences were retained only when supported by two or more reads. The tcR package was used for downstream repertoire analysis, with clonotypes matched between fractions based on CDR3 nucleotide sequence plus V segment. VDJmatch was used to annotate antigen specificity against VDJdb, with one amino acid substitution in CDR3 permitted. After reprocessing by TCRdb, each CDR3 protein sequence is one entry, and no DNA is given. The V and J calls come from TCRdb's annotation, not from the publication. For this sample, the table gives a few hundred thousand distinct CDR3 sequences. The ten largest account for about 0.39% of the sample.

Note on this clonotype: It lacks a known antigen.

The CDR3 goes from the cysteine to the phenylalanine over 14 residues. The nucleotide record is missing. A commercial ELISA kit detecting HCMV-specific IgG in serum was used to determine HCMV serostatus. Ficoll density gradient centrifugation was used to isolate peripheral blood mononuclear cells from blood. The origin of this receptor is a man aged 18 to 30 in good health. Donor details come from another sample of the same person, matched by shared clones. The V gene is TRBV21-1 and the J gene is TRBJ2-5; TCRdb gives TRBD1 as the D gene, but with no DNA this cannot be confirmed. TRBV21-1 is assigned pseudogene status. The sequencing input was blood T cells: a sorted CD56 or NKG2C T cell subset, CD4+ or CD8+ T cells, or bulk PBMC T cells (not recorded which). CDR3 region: CASSKPRAGETQYF.